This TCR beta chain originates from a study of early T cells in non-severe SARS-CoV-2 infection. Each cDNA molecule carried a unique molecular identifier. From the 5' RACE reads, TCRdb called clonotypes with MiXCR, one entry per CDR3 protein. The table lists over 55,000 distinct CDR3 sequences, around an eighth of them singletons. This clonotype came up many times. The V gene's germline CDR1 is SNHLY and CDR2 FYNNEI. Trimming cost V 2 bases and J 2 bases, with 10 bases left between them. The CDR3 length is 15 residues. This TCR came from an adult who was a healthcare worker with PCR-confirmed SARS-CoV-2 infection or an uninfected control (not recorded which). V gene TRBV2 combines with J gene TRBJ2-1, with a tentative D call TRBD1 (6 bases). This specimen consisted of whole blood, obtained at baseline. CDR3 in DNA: TGTGCCAGCAGTGAATCGTCAGGGGCCTACAATGAGCAGTTCTTC. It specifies CASSESSGAYNEQFF.